This T cell receptor (beta chain) was identified in a study of T-cell reconstitution after alpha-beta-depleted transplantation in children. This clonotype was counted at least ten times. Construction of the TCRbeta library involved unique molecular identifiers. TCRdb re-called the PCR reads through MiXCR, storing one row per CDR3 protein. The sample includes around 87,000 distinct CDR3 sequences, roughly 8% seen only once; the top ten take under 8%. The material was PBMCs from the stem cell graft donor, obtained from the stem cell graft. This TCR was sampled from a human donor who donated a stem cell graft to a child with congenital amegakaryocytic thrombocytopenia.

The CDR3 coding sequence is TGTGCCAGCAGCCCATCCGGGACAGGGGGCTCTGGCTACACCTTC. Its protein is CASSPSGTGGSGYTF. This chain links TRBV6-2 or TRBV6-3 with TRBJ1-2, with 12 bases that match TRBD1. The V gene end was trimmed by 6 bases and the J gene end by 7 bases; junction bases not matched to a gene: 9. The germline V gene has CDR1 MNHEY and CDR2 SVGEGT. The CDR3 covers 15 residues.